These 17 T cell receptor beta chains originate from one sample sequenced in a study of T cells in Graves' hyperthyroidism and ophthalmopathy. Amplification of TCR beta CDR3 regions was performed using RNA transcripts as template. During a first-round RT-PCR of the TCR CDR3, the HTBI primer set was used. One entry per CDR3 protein results from TCRdb running MiXCR on the multiplex PCR reads. The data show a few hundred thousand distinct CDR3 sequences, about 15% seen once. Sequences were obtained from blood. The receptors shown here come from a woman in her thirties with Graves' hyperthyroidism that later progressed to Graves' ophthalmopathy.

This clonotype was seen repeatedly, ten times or more. This sequence joins TRBV28 and TRBJ1-4, with 7 bases identical to TRBD1. Germline assignment: CDR1 MDHEN and CDR2 SYDVKM. This CDR3 has 13 amino acids. The trim removed 8 bases at V and 6 bases at J, leaving 6 bases unmatched. The DNA for the CDR3 is TGTGCCAGCGCCGGGACAGATGATGAAAAACTGTTTTTT. Protein product: CASAGTDDEKLFF.

This clonotype was seen ten or more times. J is TRBJ2-7 and V is TRBV30; D is undetermined. V lost 2 bases and J 5 bases, leaving 4 bases between the germline ends. The CDR3 spans 10 residues. From germline, CDR1 is GTSNPN and CDR2 SVGIG (reference sequence). CDR3 nucleotides: TGTGCCTGGAGTCTTCACGAGCAGTACTTC. Translation: CAWSLHEQYF.

This clonotype was seen ten or more times. The chain combines TRBV20-1 with TRBJ2-7; 10 nucleotides line up with TRBD1. Germline assignment: CDR1 DFQATT and CDR2 SNEGSKA (reference sequence). Losses at the gene ends were 1 base for V and 7 bases for J; bases not matched to a gene: 10. This CDR3 contains 15 residues. The CDR3 sequence is CSARGQTGGGDEQYF. In DNA form, the CDR3 reads TGCAGTGCTAGAGGGCAGACAGGGGGCGGGGATGAGCAGTACTTC.

This clonotype was picked up a small number of times. The chain uses TRBV7-9 and TRBJ2-7, with D perhaps TRBD1 (5 bases). Per the germline V gene, CDR1 is SEHNR and CDR2 is FQNEAQ (reference sequence). CDR3 length: 16 amino acids. Trimming cost V 1 base and J 2 bases, with 15 bases left between them. The CDR3 sequence is CASSLEAWGAAYEQYF. The CDR3 nucleotides read TGTGCCAGCAGCTTAGAGGCGTGGGGCGCCGCCTACGAGCAGTACTTC.

This chain links TRBV28 with TRBJ2-2; the D is unclear. Germline V gene lookup returns CDR1 MDHEN and CDR2 SYDVKM. This CDR3 is built from 13 residues. The V end lost 8 bases, the J end lost 3 bases, and 10 bases lay between the germline ends. CDR3 in amino acids: CASGKEDTGELFF. CDR3 DNA: TGTGCCAGCGGGAAAGAGGACACCGGGGAGCTGTTTTTT.

In its sample, this clonotype was seen many times. This rearrangement joins TRBV25-1 to TRBJ1-1, with 10 bases aligning to TRBD1. The J segment lost 0 bases and the V segment lost 7 bases, leaving 11 bases of the junction unmatched. This CDR3 contains 17 residues. Germline V gene lookup returns CDR1 MGHDK and CDR2 SYGVNS. The CDR3 coding sequence is TGTGCCAGCACTAGAGGCGGGACAGGGGTCGTGAACACTGAAGCTTTCTTT. Its translation is CASTRGGTGVVNTEAFF.

The J gene is TRBJ2-1, the V gene TRBV29-1, with D tentatively TRBD2 (6 bases). This CDR3 has 13 amino acids. The V gene's germline CDR1 is SQVTM and CDR2 ANQGSEA. V gave up 6 bases and J gave up 5 bases, with 14 bases separating them. The CDR3 coding sequence is TGCAGCGTCGAACAGGAGGGAAACAATGAGCAGTTCTTC. Residues: CSVEQEGNNEQFF.

On this clonotype itself: One base away lies a much larger clone, so this may be a sequencing read error. The chain uses TRBV20-1 and TRBJ2-7; D is possibly TRBD1 or TRBD2 (5 bases each). This CDR3 has 14 amino acids. Per the germline V gene, CDR1 is DFQATT and CDR2 is SNEGSKA (reference sequence). CDR3 in DNA: TGCAGTGCTAGAGGGGGGAGTAGCGTGGGCGAGCACTACTTC. Its protein product is CSARGGSSVGEHYF.

This clonotype showed up many times. The V call is TRBV27, the J call TRBJ1-1, with D hard to call. Germline loops: CDR1 MNHEY, CDR2 SMNVEV (reference sequence). This CDR3 has 16 residues. V was clipped by 8 bases and J by 0 bases, with 19 bases between them. The CDR3 loop is CASPVGGLVMNTEAFF. The CDR3 DNA is TGTGCCAGCCCCGTCGGCGGGTTGGTAATGAACACTGAAGCTTTCTTT.

This clonotype was recorded at least ten times. V and J are TRBV11-2 and TRBJ2-2, with D uncertain. This CDR3 contains 13 residues. V was cut by 0 bases and J by 5 bases, with 4 bases left in between. Germline values: CDR1 SGHAT, CDR2 FQNNGV. The CDR3 DNA is TGTGCCAGCAGCTTAGAGGGAACCGGGGAGCTGTTTTTT. The encoded protein is CASSLEGTGELFF.

In this sample, this clonotype turned up many times. The chain carries TRBV5-1 and TRBJ2-1; D is ambiguous. This CDR3 has 15 amino acids. Trimming pared 0 bases from V and 4 bases from J, leaving 11 bases between. The germline CDR1 and CDR2 sequences are SGHRS and YFSETQ. This chain's CDR3 is CASSLEDPRYNEQFF. Written as DNA, the CDR3 is TGCGCCAGCAGCTTGGAGGACCCGAGGTACAATGAGCAGTTCTTC. Combining the CDR3 with reference TRBV5-1 and TRBJ2-1 gives the whole variable domain KAGVTQTPRYLIKTRGQQVTLSCSPISGHRSVSWYQQTPGQGLQFLFEYFSETQRNKGNFPGRFSGRQFSNSRSEMNVSTLELGDSALYLCASSLEDPRYNEQFFGPGTRLTVL.

There are many counts of this clonotype. This sequence joins TRBV30 and TRBJ2-1; 9 bases line up with TRBD1. The ends lost 6 bases at V and 6 bases at J; junction bases unmatched: 12. Germline values: CDR1 GTSNPN, CDR2 SVGIG (reference sequence). The CDR3 runs to 15 residues. The chain's CDR3 is CACSPTGGLGNEQFF. For the CDR3, the DNA is TGTGCCTGTAGTCCGACAGGGGGATTGGGCAATGAGCAGTTCTTC.

There are many counts of this clonotype. V gene TRBV3-1 combines with J gene TRBJ2-5; 11 bases match TRBD2. CDR1 is LGHDT and CDR2 is YNNKEL in the germline V gene (reference sequence). With V trimmed by 3 bases and J by 1 base, 4 bases remained unmatched. This CDR3 has 16 residues. This CDR3 reads CASSHRLAGPQETQYF. The DNA for the CDR3 is TGTGCCAGCAGCCACAGACTAGCGGGACCCCAAGAGACCCAGTACTTC.

This clonotype has more than one count but fewer than ten. This chain links TRBV18 with TRBJ1-1; no clear D. The length of the CDR3 is 14 residues. Germline V gene data show CDR1 as KGHSH and CDR2 as LQKENI. V was clipped by 3 bases and J by 0 bases, with 8 bases between them. The CDR3 bases are TGTGCCAGCTCACCGATTTCTATGAACACTGAAGCTTTCTTT. Protein: CASSPISMNTEAFF.

Many counts were recorded for this clonotype. The genes are TRBV12-3 or TRBV12-4 and TRBJ1-6; the D is unclear. The CDR3 has 14 amino acids. V gave up 3 bases and J gave up 7 bases, with 10 bases separating them. The CDR3 here is CASSFGIFNSPLHF. As DNA, the CDR3 is TGTGCCAGCAGTTTCGGGATCTTCAATTCACCCCTCCACTTT.

This clonotype was recorded many times. The chain links TRBV2 to TRBJ2-5, with 9 bases fitting TRBD1. The CDR3 is made up of 13 amino acids. The V and J ends lost 10 bases and 5 bases, in that order; junction bases with no gene match: 8. Germline V gene sequence: CDR1 SNHLY, CDR2 FYNNEI. The CDR3 reads CATIRTGEETQYF. CDR3 DNA sequence: TGTGCCACCATTCGGACAGGGGAGGAGACCCAGTACTTC. Using reference TRBV2 and TRBJ2-5 for the parts outside the CDR3, the full variable domain is EPEVTQTPSHQVTQMGQEVILRCVPISNHLYFYWYRQILGQKVEFLVSFYNNEISEKSEIFDDQFSVERPDGSNFTLKIRSTKLEDSAMYFCATIRTGEETQYFGPGTRLLVL.

This clonotype was seen a handful of times. The chain links TRBV7-9 to TRBJ1-2; D is unresolved. V shed 5 bases and J shed 3 bases, with 7 bases lying between them. Germline CDR1 reads SEHNR; CDR2 reads FQNEAQ (reference sequence). The CDR3 is 12 amino acids. The CDR3 sequence is CASSRQDYGYTF. The DNA of the CDR3 is TGTGCCAGCAGCCGTCAGGACTATGGCTACACCTTC.